The 10 T cell receptor beta chains below come from one sample, sequenced in a study of shared clonotypes between healthy human individuals. Sequencing used immunoSEQ multiplex PCR; TCRdb keeps in-frame clones, though not all of them. The table includes 2 million to 2.5 million clones, over 85% detected once. Specimen: naive CD4+ T cells from PBMCs. As for subset: CD45RA+ positively selected. The receptors stem from a man aged 18 to 30 in good health. Some clones in this sample may be carry-over from other donors' samples.

The CDR3 coding sequence is TGCGCCAGCAGCGCAATAGGACAGGGTGCCGTCTTTAGCACAGATACGCAGTATTTT. Protein sequence: CASSAIGQGAVFSTDTQYF. The chain joins TRBV5-1 to TRBJ2-3; 8 bases map to TRBD1. Per the germline V gene, CDR1 is SGHRS and CDR2 is YFSETQ. The length of the CDR3 is 19 residues. Trimming removed 4 bases from V and 0 bases from J; junction bases left unmatched: 16. The full variable domain, its missing parts supplied by reference TRBV5-1 and TRBJ2-3, is KAGVTQTPRYLIKTRGQQVTLSCSPISGHRSVSWYQQTPGQGLQFLFEYFSETQRNKGNFPGRFSGRQFSNSRSEMNVSTLELGDSALYLCASSAIGQGAVFSTDTQYFGPGTRLTVL.

This clone was found once. The genes are TRBV9 and TRBJ2-7; D remains unclear. The CDR3 runs 15 residues. Germline V lookup: CDR1 SGDLS, CDR2 YYNGEE. V lost 0 bases and J lost 0, with 10 bases in between. In nucleotides, the CDR3 is TGTGCCAGCAGCGTAGGCCCGCGCTACTCCTACGAGCAGTACTTC. It is translated as CASSVGPRYSYEQYF.

The J gene is TRBJ2-2, the V gene TRBV11-2; D unclear. Trimming took off 4 bases at V and 8 bases at J, with 8 bases between the two ends. Per the germline V gene, CDR1 is SGHAT and CDR2 is FQNNGV. The CDR3 spans 12 residues. CDR3 sequence: CASSYGVGELFF. The CDR3 coding sequence is TGTGCCAGCAGCTATGGGGTGGGGGAGCTGTTTTTT.

The chain joins TRBV5-1 to TRBJ2-1; 7 nucleotides agree with TRBD2. V lost 4 bases to trimming and J lost 2 bases; unmatched junction nucleotides: 9. This CDR3 region has 16 residues. Germline CDR1 SGHRS, CDR2 YFSETQ. CDR3 sequence reads: CASSPPGGSAYNEQFF. The CDR3 region has the DNA TGCGCCAGCAGCCCCCCTGGCGGGAGCGCCTACAATGAGCAGTTCTTC.

The J gene is TRBJ1-3, the V gene TRBV6-6; maybe TRBD1 (5 bases). V was clipped by 5 bases and J by 2 bases, with 13 bases between them. The CDR3 is 15 residues long. Germline-derived CDR1 and CDR2 are MNHNY and SVGAGI (reference sequence). Here the CDR3 DNA reads TGTGCCAGCAGTGCTCAGGGAATGCCTGGAAACACCATATATTTT. Translating gives CASSAQGMPGNTIYF.

This chain connects TRBV27 to TRBJ1-2; D call uncertain. Germline V lookup: CDR1 MNHEY, CDR2 SMNVEV (reference sequence). Trimming pared 3 bases from V and 4 bases from J, leaving 18 bases between. The CDR3 extends over 16 amino acids. As DNA, the CDR3 is TGTGCCAGCAGTTTGCGGACGGCCGGAGGGTTCTATGGCTACACCTTC. Translated, it gives CASSLRTAGGFYGYTF.

The chain joins TRBV7-2 to TRBJ2-2; 8 nucleotides match TRBD1. This CDR3 comprises 16 residues. From germline, CDR1 is SGHTA and CDR2 FQGNSA. The V segment lost 5 bases and the J segment 4 bases; nucleotides outside the gene matches: 9. CDR3 in amino acids: CASSPQGTGFTGELFF. CDR3 DNA: TGTGCCAGCAGCCCCCAAGGGACAGGTTTCACCGGGGAGCTGTTTTTT.

The V and J genes are TRBV11-1 and TRBJ1-1, with a tentative D call TRBD1 (6 bases). Germline V gene sequence: CDR1 SGHAT, CDR2 FQDESV (reference sequence). The V and J ends lost 5 bases and 0 bases respectively, with 10 bases between them. CDR3 size: 14 residues. CDR3 protein: CASSPQGLNTEAFF. The DNA for the CDR3 is TGTGCCAGCAGCCCACAGGGACTGAACACTGAAGCTTTCTTT.

V gene TRBV28 combines with J gene TRBJ2-7; 8 nucleotides line up with TRBD1. V was clipped by 4 bases and J by 5 bases; unmatched bases: 13. In germline, CDR1 is MDHEN, CDR2 SYDVKM. This CDR3 is built from 16 residues. The CDR3 is CASSSPIRQGRNEQYF. In DNA, the CDR3 is TGTGCCAGCAGTTCCCCCATAAGACAGGGGAGGAACGAGCAGTACTTC.

The V gene is TRBV28, the J gene TRBJ2-4; D is possibly TRBD2 (6 bases). Germline CDR1 is MDHEN and CDR2 is SYDVKM. The CDR3 spans 20 residues. Trimming pared 2 bases from V and 0 bases from J, leaving 23 bases between. DNA of the CDR3: TGTGCCAGCAGTTTACCCGAGGGACCGGGCGGGAACCTAGCCAAAAACATTCAGTACTTC. This sequence encodes CASSLPEGPGGNLAKNIQYF. Supplemented by reference TRBV28 and TRBJ2-4, the full variable domain reads DVKVTQSSRYLVKRTGEKVFLECVQDMDHENMFWYRQDPGLGLRLIYFSYDVKMKEKGDIPEGYSVSREKKERFSLILESASTNQTSMYLCASSLPEGPGGNLAKNIQYFGAGTRLSVL.